This TCR beta chain was retrieved from a study of T cell repertoires in cytomegalovirus infection. About the research overall: Matching HLA type and CMV infection were both indicated by public TCR beta signatures. Study conclusions and caveats: Cumulative public TCR beta family frequency identified carriers of CMV plus the relevant HLA. CMV-specific TCR beta clonotypes restricted by HLA-C dominated the ex vivo response.

From the reads, TCRdb called clonotypes with MiXCR, one entry per CDR3 protein. Among over 150,000 distinct CDR3 sequences, approximately 15% were seen once, and the ten largest hold roughly 27%. Germline V gives CDR1 SGHVS, CDR2 FQNEAQ. The CDR3 spans 14 residues. V lost 1 base to trimming and J lost 7 bases, with 13 bases between them. This clonotype was counted many times. Its antigen is still unknown. Material for sequencing was PBMCs. The receptor was derived from a human donor in good health (CMV status not recorded). Some clones in this sample may be carry-over from other donors' samples. The V call is TRBV7-8, the J call TRBJ1-1; D unresolved. In DNA, the CDR3 is TGTGCCAGCAGCTTAGGGGAGTTCTGGGGTGAAGCTTTCTTT. It codes for CASSLGEFWGEAFF.